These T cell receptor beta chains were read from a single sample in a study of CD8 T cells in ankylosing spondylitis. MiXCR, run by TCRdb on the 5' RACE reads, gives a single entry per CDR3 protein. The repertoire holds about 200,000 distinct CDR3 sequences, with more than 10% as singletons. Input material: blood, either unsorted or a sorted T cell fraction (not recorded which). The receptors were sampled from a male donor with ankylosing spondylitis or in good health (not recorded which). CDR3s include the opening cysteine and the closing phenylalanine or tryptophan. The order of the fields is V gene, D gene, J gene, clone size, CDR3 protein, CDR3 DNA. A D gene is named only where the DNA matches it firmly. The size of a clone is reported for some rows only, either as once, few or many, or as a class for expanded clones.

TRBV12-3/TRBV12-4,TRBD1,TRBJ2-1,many,CASSLPGGPNEQFF,TGTGCCAGCAGTTTGCCAGGGGGCCCCAATGAGCAGTTCTTC
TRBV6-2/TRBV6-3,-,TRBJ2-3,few,CASSSPWDTQYF,TGTGCCAGCAGTAGCCCCTGGGATACGCAGTATTTT
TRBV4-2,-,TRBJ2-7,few,CASSPLSGLRVYEQYF,TGTGCCAGCAGCCCGCTTTCGGGACTTCGTGTCTACGAGCAGTACTTC
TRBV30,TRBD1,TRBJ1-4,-,CAWTTGNGPNEKLFF,TGTGCCTGGACGACAGGGAACGGGCCAAATGAAAAACTGTTTTTT
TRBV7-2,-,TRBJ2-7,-,CASSLVFPLHEQYF,TGTGCCAGCAGCTTGGTCTTCCCCCTCCACGAGCAGTACTTC
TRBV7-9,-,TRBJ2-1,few,CASSPREGHEQFF,TGTGCCAGCAGCCCGCGTGAGGGTCATGAGCAGTTCTTC
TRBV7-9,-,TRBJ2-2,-,CASSLGTPGAGELFF,TGTGCCAGCAGCTTAGGGACACCGGGGGCCGGGGAGCTGTTTTTT
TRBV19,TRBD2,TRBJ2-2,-,CASTRLAEGTGELFF,TGTGCCAGTACTAGACTAGCGGAAGGCACCGGGGAGCTGTTTTTT
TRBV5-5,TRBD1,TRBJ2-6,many,CASSLWQGAGTGANVLTF,TGTGCCAGCAGCCTCTGGCAGGGGGCAGGAACTGGGGCCAACGTCCTGACTTTC
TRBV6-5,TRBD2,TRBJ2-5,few,CASSYSRTSGQETQYF,TGTGCCAGCAGTTACTCGAGGACTAGCGGACAAGAGACCCAGTACTTC
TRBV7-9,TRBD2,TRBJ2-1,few,CASPPGESGVTYNEQFF,TGTGCCAGCCCCCCCGGAGAAAGCGGGGTTACCTACAATGAGCAGTTCTTC
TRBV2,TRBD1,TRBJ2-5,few,CASSPRPTGGGETQYF,TGTGCCAGCAGTCCCCGACCGACAGGGGGCGGAGAGACCCAGTACTTC
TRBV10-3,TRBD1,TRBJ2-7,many,CAISESNADRGAPEQYF,TGTGCCATCAGTGAGTCGAATGCTGACAGGGGGGCACCCGAGCAGTACTTC
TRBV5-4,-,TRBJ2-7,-,CASSPTGGLSYEQYF,TGTGCCAGCAGTCCAACGGGGGGCCTCTCCTACGAGCAGTACTTC
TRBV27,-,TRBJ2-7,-,CASSSIGERSYEQYF,TGTGCCAGCAGTTCGATAGGGGAGAGGAGCTACGAGCAGTACTTC
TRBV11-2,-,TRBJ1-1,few,CASSLDRRQNTEAFF,TGTGCCAGCAGCTTGGACCGACGTCAGAACACTGAAGCTTTCTTT
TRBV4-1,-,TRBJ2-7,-,CASSRTEGGIYEQYF,TGCGCCAGCAGCCGAACAGAGGGGGGGATTTACGAGCAGTACTTC
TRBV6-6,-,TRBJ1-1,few,CASSYGYEAFF,TGTGCCAGCAGTTACGGCTATGAAGCTTTCTTT
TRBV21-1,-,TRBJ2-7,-,CARLAFPPHEQYF,TGTGCCAGGCTAGCATTTCCCCCCCACGAGCAGTACTTC
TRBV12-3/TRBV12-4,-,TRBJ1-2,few,CASSPGPIYGYTF,TGTGCCAGCAGTCCGGGTCCCATCTATGGCTACACCTTC
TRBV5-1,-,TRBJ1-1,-,CASSGGVEENTEAFF,TGCGCCAGCAGCGGGGGGGTGGAGGAGAACACTGAAGCTTTCTTT
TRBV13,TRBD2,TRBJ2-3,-,CASSLTSGGRQDTQYF,TGTGCCAGCAGCCTGACTAGCGGGGGTCGTCAAGATACGCAGTATTTT
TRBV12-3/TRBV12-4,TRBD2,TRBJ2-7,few,CASNLAGGPGEQYF,TGTGCCAGCAACCTAGCGGGAGGGCCGGGGGAGCAGTACTTC
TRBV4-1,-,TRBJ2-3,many,CASSQEALGGDTQYF,TGCGCCAGCAGCCAAGAAGCCTTGGGGGGAGATACGCAGTATTTT
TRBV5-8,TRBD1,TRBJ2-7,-,CASDTGVSCEQYF,TGTGCCAGCGACACAGGGGTTTCCTGCGAGCAGTACTTC
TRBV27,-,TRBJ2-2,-,CASSPQPGPGGELFF,TGTGCCAGCAGTCCACAACCGGGACCCGGGGGGGAGCTGTTTTTT
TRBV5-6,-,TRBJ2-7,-,CASSPVGSSYEQYF,TGTGCCAGCAGCCCCGTCGGGTCGTCCTACGAGCAGTACTTC
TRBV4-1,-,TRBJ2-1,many,CASSQVPGGNEQFF,TGCGCCAGCAGCCAAGTCCCAGGGGGGAATGAGCAGTTCTTC
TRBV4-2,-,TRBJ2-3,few,CASSQDGDTQYF,TGTGCCAGCAGCCAAGACGGAGATACGCAGTATTTT
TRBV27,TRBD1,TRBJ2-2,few,CASSPTGAFTGELFF,TGTGCCAGCAGTCCGACAGGGGCATTCACCGGGGAGCTGTTTTTT
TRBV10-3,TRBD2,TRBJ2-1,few,CAISEGTSGREYYNEQFF,TGTGCCATCAGTGAAGGGACTAGCGGGAGAGAATACTACAATGAGCAGTTCTTC
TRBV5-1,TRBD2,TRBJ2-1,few,CASSSLRGLAGGGSYNEQFF,TGCGCCAGCAGCAGCTTGAGGGGACTAGCAGGAGGCGGGTCCTACAATGAGCAGTTCTTC
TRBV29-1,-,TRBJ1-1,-,CSASGVEAFF,TGCAGCGCGTCAGGGGTTGAAGCTTTCTTT
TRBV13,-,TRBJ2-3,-,CASSLRGITDTQYF,TGTGCCAGCAGCTTACGGGGGATCACAGATACGCAGTATTTT
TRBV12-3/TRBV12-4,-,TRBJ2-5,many,CASSLGRQETQYF,TGTGCCAGCAGTTTGGGCAGACAAGAGACCCAGTACTTC